The source of this TCR beta chain is a study of T cells in Graves' hyperthyroidism and ophthalmopathy. Overall study context: Peripheral blood was obtained at initial diagnosis, preceding any treatment.

Study-wide points: Most expanded thyroid clonotypes above 0.001 recurred in blood.

This clonotype occurred a few times. No antigen is known for it. RNA transcripts served as the template for amplifying TCR beta CDR3 regions. The HTBI primer set was used in a first-round RT-PCR of the TCR CDR3. Via MiXCR, TCRdb re-called the multiplex PCR reads, giving one row per CDR3 protein. The sample contains approximately 400,000 distinct CDR3 sequences, around 25% of which appear only once. Germline CDR1 reads SGHVS; CDR2 reads FNYEAQ. The CDR3 is 15 residues long. V was pared by 1 base and J by 2 bases, with 6 bases between. Diagnosis of hyperthyroidism was new in patients aged 18 to 65, and its duration was under 2 months.

This clonotype was sampled from a man aged 50-60 years with Graves' hyperthyroidism. The V call is TRBV7-6, the J call TRBJ2-6; weak D call: TRBD1 (6 bases). Sequenced input: blood. CDR3 coding DNA: TGTGCCAGCAGCTTAGAGGGGGCTGGGGCCAACGTCCTGACTTTC. It yields the protein CASSLEGAGANVLTF.